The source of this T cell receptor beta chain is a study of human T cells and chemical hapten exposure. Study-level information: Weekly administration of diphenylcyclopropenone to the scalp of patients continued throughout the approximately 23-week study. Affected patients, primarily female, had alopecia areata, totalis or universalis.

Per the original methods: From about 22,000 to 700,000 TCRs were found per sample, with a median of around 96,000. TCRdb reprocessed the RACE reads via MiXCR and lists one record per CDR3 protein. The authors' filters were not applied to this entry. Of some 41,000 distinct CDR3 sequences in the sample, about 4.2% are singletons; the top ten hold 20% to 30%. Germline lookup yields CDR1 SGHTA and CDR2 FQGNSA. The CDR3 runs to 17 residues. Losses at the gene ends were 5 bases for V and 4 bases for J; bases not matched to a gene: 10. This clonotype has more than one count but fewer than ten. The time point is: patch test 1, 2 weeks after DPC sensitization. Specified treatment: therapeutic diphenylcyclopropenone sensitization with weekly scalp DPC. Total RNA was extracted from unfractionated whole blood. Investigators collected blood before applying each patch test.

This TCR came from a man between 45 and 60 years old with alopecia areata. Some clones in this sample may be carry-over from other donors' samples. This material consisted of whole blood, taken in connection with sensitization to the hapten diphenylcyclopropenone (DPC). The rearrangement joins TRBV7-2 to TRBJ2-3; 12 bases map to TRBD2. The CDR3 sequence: CASSLGLLAGGSDTQYF. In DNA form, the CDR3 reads TGTGCCAGCAGCCTCGGCCTACTAGCGGGAGGCTCAGATACGCAGTATTTT.